These 31 T cell receptor beta chains were sequenced from one sample in a study of graft-versus-host responses after intestinal transplantation. Sequencing was performed with immunoSEQ multiplex PCR; in TCRdb, only in-frame clones are kept and a portion is missing. The sample lists under 90,000 clones; roughly 90% were seen once. The material sequenced was PBMCs, taken 98 days after intestinal transplantation. The receptors come from a human patient who received an intestinal transplant, so some T cells may come from the graft donor.

V and J are TRBV27 and TRBJ1-2; 7 nucleotides line up with TRBD1. CDR1 MNHEY and CDR2 SMNVEV come from the germline V gene (reference sequence). Germline trimming cut 6 bases from V and 2 bases from J; bases unmatched to any gene: 3. This CDR3 is built from 13 residues. DNA of the CDR3: TGTGCCAGCAGGTTGACAGGGAACTATGGCTACACCTTC. It translates to CASRLTGNYGYTF.

The chain recombines TRBV5-1 with TRBJ1-1; D ambiguous. CDR3 length: 13 amino acids. Germline V gives CDR1 SGHRS, CDR2 YFSETQ. Trimming left V 2 bases short and J 8 bases short, with 13 bases between. In DNA form, the CDR3 reads TGCGCCAGCAGCTTTTTAATCGGTTCCGAAGCTTTCTTT. This codes for CASSFLIGSEAFF.

The chain carries TRBV6-6 and TRBJ1-1; no clear D. The CDR3 runs to 16 residues. Germline V gene data show CDR1 as MNHNY and CDR2 as SVGAGI (reference sequence). V was trimmed by 4 bases and J by 1 base, leaving 16 bases between them. The CDR3 spells CASSWGTGKGNTEAFF. Written as DNA, the CDR3 is TGTGCCAGCAGTTGGGGAACGGGGAAGGGGAACACTGAAGCTTTCTTT.

In its sample, this clone was seen once. This rearrangement joins TRBV4-1 to TRBJ1-2; weak D call: TRBD1 (6 bases). V shed 0 bases and J shed 4 bases, with 9 bases lying between them. The CDR3 has 14 residues. Germline lookup yields CDR1 MGHRA and CDR2 YSYEKL. CDR3 sequence reads: CASSQDGQLYGYTF. CDR3 in DNA: TGCGCCAGCAGCCAAGATGGACAGCTCTATGGCTACACCTTC.

J is TRBJ2-7 and V is TRBV9; D uncertain. Trimming stripped 2 bases from V and 6 bases from J, with 18 bases between. Germline values: CDR1 SGDLS, CDR2 YYNGEE. This CDR3 spans 15 amino acids. CDR3 sequence reads: CASSVHSSPNSEQYF. The DNA of the CDR3 is TGTGCCAGCAGCGTCCACAGCTCCCCCAACAGCGAGCAGTACTTC.

The V call is TRBV7-6, the J call TRBJ1-2; D remains unclear. Trimming removed 5 bases from V and 2 bases from J, with 12 bases in between. Germline V gene sequence: CDR1 SGHVS, CDR2 FNYEAQ. CDR3 length equals 14 residues. The CDR3 region has the DNA TGTGCCAGCAGCCCGGCAGGTCCCAACTATGGCTACACCTTC. This gives the protein CASSPAGPNYGYTF. The full variable domain, rest sourced from reference TRBV7-6 and TRBJ1-2, is GAGVSQSPRYKVTKRGQDVALRCDPISGHVSLYWYRQALGQGPEFLTYFNYEAQQDKSGLPNDRFSAERPEGSISTLTIQRTEQRDSAMYRCASSPAGPNYGYTFGSGTRLTVV.

The chain carries TRBV6-6 and TRBJ2-3, with TRBD2 matching over 12 bases. V lost 5 bases, J lost 6 bases, and 6 bases stayed unmatched. The CDR3 sequence is 15 residues long. Per germline, CDR1 MNHNY and CDR2 SVGAGI (reference sequence). The CDR3 DNA reads TGTGCCAGCAGTCCGCTAGCGGGAGGGGGGGATACGCAGTATTTT. It codes for CASSPLAGGGDTQYF.

The rearrangement links TRBV19 to TRBJ2-7, with D unclear. Between the trimmed V and J ends, which lost 5 bases and 0 bases, there was a span of 8 bases. Germline V lookup: CDR1 LNHDA, CDR2 SQIVND (reference sequence). This CDR3 is 13 amino acids long. Written as DNA, the CDR3 is TGTGCCAGTAGTCCGGTCAGCTCCTACGAGCAGTACTTC. This codes for CASSPVSSYEQYF.

The CDR3 region has the DNA TGCGCCAGCAGCCAGGGACAGGGGGCGCACGAGCAGTACTTC. It codes for CASSQGQGAHEQYF. V gene TRBV5-1 combines with J gene TRBJ2-7; 12 bases are shared with TRBD1. This CDR3 has 14 amino acids. J gave up 5 bases and V 4 bases, and 4 bases lay outside the gene matches. Germline values: CDR1 SGHRS, CDR2 YFSETQ.

A note on this clone: Relative to the germline gene, one junction end is altered; a read error may explain this. CDR3 bases: TGTGCTAGCAGCTCCATACCGGAACAGGGGGACGAGCAGTACTTC. Translated, it gives CASSSIPEQGDEQYF. This sequence joins TRBV7-7 and TRBJ2-7; the match to TRBD1 covers 8 bases. Germline CDR1 is SSHAT and CDR2 is FNYEAQ (reference sequence). The CDR3 loop spans 15 amino acids.

J is TRBJ1-1 and V is TRBV10-1; 7 bases map to TRBD1. CDR3 length: 11 residues. V shed 6 bases and J 8 bases; nucleotides not matched to a gene: 3. The germline V gene has CDR1 WNHNN and CDR2 SYGVQD (reference sequence). In nucleotides, the CDR3 is TGCGCCAGCAGGATGGACAGGGAAGCTTTCTTT. Protein product: CASRMDREAFF.

The V gene is TRBV21-1, the J gene TRBJ2-7; no check of the table's D call, TRBD1, against the DNA was made. TRBV21-1 is a listed pseudogene. CDR3 length equals 14 residues. CDR3 loop: CASSHGTGTYEQYF. In DNA, the CDR3 is TGTGCCAGCAGCCACGGGACAGGGACCTACGAGCAGTACTTC.

This chain joins TRBV23-1 and TRBJ2-5, with 7 positions matching TRBD1. TRBV23-1 has ORF status, its function being uncertain. The CDR3 spans 15 residues. J gave up 1 base and V 8 bases, and 10 bases lay outside the gene matches. The CDR3 nucleotides are TGCGCCAGCCCCCGGGACAGAAGTCCCCAAGAGACCCAGTACTTC. It encodes CASPRDRSPQETQYF.

This chain connects TRBV28 to TRBJ2-3, with 9 bases aligning to TRBD2. This CDR3 spans 17 amino acids. Per the germline V gene, CDR1 is MDHEN and CDR2 is SYDVKM. Trimming at V came to 3 bases and at J to 4 bases, leaving 11 bases not matched to a gene. The CDR3 DNA sequence: TGTGCCAGCAGTTTCCCAGTAGCGGGAGTTGGTGCAGATACGCAGTATTTT. Translation: CASSFPVAGVGADTQYF.

The table lists this clone with a count of one. The J gene is TRBJ1-1, the V gene TRBV4-2; D is unclear. The V end was cut by 4 bases, the J end by 1 base, with 19 bases between. Germline V gene data show CDR1 as LGHNA and CDR2 as YNFKEQ. The CDR3 consists of 17 residues. Written as DNA, the CDR3 is TGTGCCAGCAGCCCTCTTGACGCGGGGAGTCCGAACACTGAAGCTTTCTTT. This encodes CASSPLDAGSPNTEAFF.

This chain joins TRBV5-1 and TRBJ2-3, with 9 bases aligning to TRBD2. From germline, CDR1 is SGHRS and CDR2 YFSETQ. This CDR3 spans 17 amino acids. J gave up 5 bases and V 0 bases, and 10 bases lay outside the gene matches. In DNA form, the CDR3 reads TGCGCCAGCAGCTTGGTACCTTGGGCGGGAGGGTTAGATACGCAGTATTTT. This translates into CASSLVPWAGGLDTQYF.

CDR3 bases: TGTGCCGGGGCCGCGACTAGGACAGGAGGGAGCAATCAGCCCCAGCATTTT. Translation: CAGAATRTGGSNQPQHF. The rearrangement uses TRBV14 and TRBJ1-5; 7 nucleotides align to TRBD1. The trim removed 11 bases at V and 1 base at J, leaving 17 bases unmatched. The CDR3 has 17 residues. In germline, CDR1 is SGHDN, CDR2 FVKESK. Filled out from reference TRBV14 and TRBJ1-5, the complete variable domain reads EAGVTQFPSHSVIEKGQTVTLRCDPISGHDNLYWYRRVMGKEIKFLLHFVKESKQDESGMPNNRFLAERTGGTYSTLKVQPAELEDSGVYFCAGAATRTGGSNQPQHFGDGTRLSIL.

This clone was detected only once. Written as DNA, the CDR3 is TGTGCCAGCAGCCCTGGGGTAGCGCTCACAGATACGCAGTATTTT. As protein: CASSPGVALTDTQYF. The J gene is TRBJ2-3, the V gene TRBV27, with D perhaps matching TRBD2 (5 bases). Germline V CDR1 and CDR2: MNHEY, SMNVEV (reference sequence). Trimming pared 6 bases from V and 2 bases from J, leaving 15 bases between. The CDR3 is made up of 15 amino acids.

The chain couples TRBV10-2 to TRBJ2-3; TRBD2 agrees at 8 bases. V dropped 10 bases and J dropped 5; count of bases not matched to a gene: 11. Germline-derived CDR1 and CDR2 are WSHSY and SAAADI. The CDR3 covers 14 residues. The CDR3 DNA reads TGCGCCACCGGCCCGAGCGGGAGTGAAGATACGCAGTATTTT. Encoded protein: CATGPSGSEDTQYF.

V and J are TRBV6-1 and TRBJ2-1; TRBD2 aligns across 9 bases. The CDR3 consists of 15 residues. J gave up 8 bases and V 5 bases, and 10 bases lay outside the gene matches. Germline values: CDR1 MNHNS, CDR2 SASEGT. CDR3 sequence (DNA): TGTGCCAGCAGTTCCTTTGCGGGGGGGCAATATGAGCAGTTCTTC. Its protein is CASSSFAGGQYEQFF.

This chain links TRBV11-2 with TRBJ2-5; D uncertain. Germline CDR1 is SGHAT and CDR2 is FQNNGV. This CDR3 contains 12 residues. Trimming shortened V by 1 base and J by 5 bases, and 5 bases separated the two germline ends. The CDR3: CASSLVRETQYF. CDR3 bases: TGTGCCAGCAGCTTAGTGCGGGAGACCCAGTACTTC.

V usage is TRBV2 and J usage is TRBJ1-5; perhaps TRBD1 as D (6 bases). Germline loops: CDR1 SNHLY, CDR2 FYNNEI. The CDR3 covers 14 residues. Trimming shortened V by 3 bases and J by 3 bases, and 9 bases separated the two germline ends. The CDR3 bases are TGTGCCAGCAGTGATCGGGGGCTCAATCAGCCCCAGCATTTT. Residues: CASSDRGLNQPQHF.

This chain uses TRBV10-3 with TRBJ2-7; D gene unclear. Trimming pared 0 bases from V and 3 bases from J, leaving 6 bases between. The CDR3 has 13 amino acids. CDR1 ENHRY and CDR2 SYGVKD come from the germline V gene. The CDR3 bases are TGTGCCATCAGTGAGTCTGGGGTCTACGAGCAGTACTTC. Its protein is CAISESGVYEQYF.

V and J are TRBV2 and TRBJ2-4; 12 nucleotides line up with TRBD1. This CDR3 comprises 17 residues. The V gene's germline CDR1 is SNHLY and CDR2 FYNNEI. The V and J ends lost 8 bases and 0 bases, in that order; junction bases with no gene match: 8. The CDR3: CASLPGQGAGAKNIQYF. CDR3 nucleotide sequence: TGTGCCAGCCTCCCGGGACAGGGGGCAGGAGCCAAAAACATTCAGTACTTC.

This chain uses TRBV28 with TRBJ2-7, with 11 bases matching TRBD2. The junction had 9 bases not matched to a gene; V was cut back by 3 bases and J by 2 bases. Germline-derived CDR1 and CDR2 are MDHEN and SYDVKM. CDR3 length equals 17 residues. In DNA form, the CDR3 reads TGTGCCAGCAGTTTGCTACCTCTAGCGGGAGGAACCTACGAGCAGTACTTC. This gives the protein CASSLLPLAGGTYEQYF. The full variable domain, rest sourced from reference TRBV28 and TRBJ2-7, is DVKVTQSSRYLVKRTGEKVFLECVQDMDHENMFWYRQDPGLGLRLIYFSYDVKMKEKGDIPEGYSVSREKKERFSLILESASTNQTSMYLCASSLLPLAGGTYEQYFGPGTRLTVT.

The chain has TRBV28 and TRBJ2-5; D possibly corresponds to TRBD2 (6 bases). Between the trimmed V and J ends, which lost 8 bases and 2 bases, there was a span of 12 bases. The CDR3 is 13 amino acids. Germline assignment: CDR1 MDHEN and CDR2 SYDVKM. This CDR3 is CASLRGRQETQYF. In DNA, the CDR3 is TGTGCCAGCCTCCGGGGGAGGCAAGAGACCCAGTACTTC.

The chain couples TRBV5-1 to TRBJ2-7; the D is unclear. Germline V lookup: CDR1 SGHRS, CDR2 YFSETQ. The V and J ends lost 0 bases and 2 bases respectively, with 9 bases between them. The CDR3 is 14 residues long. The CDR3 reads CASSLGALPYEQYF. The CDR3 DNA reads as TGCGCCAGCAGCTTGGGCGCCCTTCCCTACGAGCAGTACTTC.

The J gene is TRBJ1-5, the V gene TRBV5-6; D perhaps matches TRBD1 (6 bases). V was trimmed by 3 bases and J by 5 bases, leaving 12 bases between them. The CDR3 spans 14 residues. Looked up from germline, CDR1 is SGHDT and CDR2 is YYEEEE. CDR3 sequence reads: CASSSGVGDQPQHF. CDR3 bases: TGTGCCAGCAGCTCAGGGGTTGGAGATCAGCCCCAGCATTTT.

The J gene is TRBJ1-3, the V gene TRBV6-1; D gene unclear. Deletions cut 1 base from V and 4 bases from J, with 14 bases between. The CDR3 spans 16 residues. The germline V gene has CDR1 MNHNS and CDR2 SASEGT. The CDR3, as DNA: TGTGCCAGCAGTGAAGGGCGAGCCGGCCGCGGAAACACCATATATTTT. Translating it yields CASSEGRAGRGNTIYF.

The genes are TRBV18 and TRBJ2-3; D uncertain. From germline, CDR1 is KGHSH and CDR2 LQKENI. Trimming removed 3 bases from V and 7 bases from J, with 17 bases in between. The CDR3 contains 15 residues. The CDR3 DNA follows: TGTGCCAGCTCACCGTTTTTGGTCCGCCGGAATACGCAGTATTTT. Amino acids: CASSPFLVRRNTQYF.

The chain joins TRBV29-1 to TRBJ1-1; D remains unclear. Germline CDR1 and CDR2: SQVTM and ANQGSEA. The CDR3 covers 13 residues. The V and J ends lost 7 bases and 0 bases respectively, with 12 bases between them. The CDR3 spells CSAGIFMNTEAFF. The DNA of the CDR3 is TGCAGCGCCGGGATTTTCATGAACACTGAAGCTTTCTTT.